This T cell receptor beta chain stems from a study of blood T cells in healthy people across ages. Findings and caveats of the study: Expanded clonotype shifts may have been confounded, as the donors had an unknown CMV status. The long-lived group displayed more naive CD4+ cells, plus higher diversity, than the aged donors did.

A sample-barcoded 5' primer and a J-beta primer mix were used in a second PCR of roughly 6 to 11 cycles. Tags on each cDNA molecule came from a template-switch adaptor with 12 random nucleotides. MiXCR, run by TCRdb on the 5' RACE reads, gives a single entry per CDR3 protein. The sample carries some 860,000 distinct CDR3 sequences, 45% to 70% recorded once. Samples each had at least 5.5 micrograms of total RNA extracted. Comments on this clonotype: What it binds is unknown.

Sequenced input: blood. The TCR comes from a middle-aged man in good health.

The DNA of the CDR3 is TGTGCCAGCAGTGACGGGGGTGAGGGAGGTCGCAATCAGCCCCAGCATTTT. As protein: CASSDGGEGGRNQPQHF. The chain joins TRBV6-4 to TRBJ1-5; D perhaps matches TRBD1 (5 bases). CDR1 is MRHNA, CDR2 SNTAGT, per germline. The CDR3 is 17 amino acids. V dropped 2 bases and J dropped 2 bases, with 16 bases sitting between them.